The clone carrying this T cell receptor (beta chain) was observed once. Its cognate antigen is unknown. This specimen comes from a study of graft-versus-host responses after intestinal transplantation. The repertoire was sequenced with immunoSEQ multiplex PCR; TCRdb's copy has only in-frame clones and lacks some. Among about 82,000 clones, roughly 91% were seen once, and the ten largest hold 0.1%. CDR1 and CDR2 (germline): SGHTA, FQGNSA. This CDR3 spans 14 amino acids. V was pared by 3 bases and J by 5 bases, with 13 bases between. The input for sequencing was unstimulated CD4+ T cells sorted from spleen or lymph node cells, taken before intestinal transplant. The chain has TRBV7-2 and TRBJ2-5; D may be TRBD2 (6 bases). The receptor comes from a human donor who received an intestinal transplant. DNA of the CDR3: TGTGCCAGCAGCTTGGAGGGCGGGGTGGAGACCCAGTACTTC. Its protein product is CASSLEGGVETQYF.